The sequence of this TCR beta chain was determined in a study of cytomegalovirus exposure and HLA in healthy donors. Whole-study context: Tens of millions of unique TCRs from HLA-typed donors made up an early data release. Findings of the study overall: Presence/absence analysis assumed near-uniform sequencing depth across donors. In a later analysis, a missense DCLRE1C variant was linked to TCR beta V- and J-gene trimming. A later analysis appeared to link common viral pathogens to several of the most significant clusters.

V was cut by 9 bases and J by 12 bases, with 26 bases left in between. CDR3 size: 14 residues. CDR1 and CDR2 (germline): SGHRS, YFSETQ. About this clone: Its specificity is unknown.

PCR employed 60 Vbeta and 13 Jbeta primers. The table came from immunoSEQ multiplex PCR; TCRdb's copy has only in-frame clones and leaves some out. The sample table includes tens of thousands of clones. The source of this sequence is a boy younger than 18 in good health and CMV-seronegative. Sequences were obtained from PBMCs. The chain has TRBV5-1 and TRBJ2-3; tentative D call: TRBD2 (5 bases). CDR3: CAISDPDWLDVQYF. In DNA form, the CDR3 reads TGCGCCATTAGTGACCCGGACTGGCTTGATGTACAGTATTTT.